The rows below give T cell receptor beta chains drawn from one sample of a study of patients and donors after allogeneic stem cell transplantation. MiXCR, applied by TCRdb to the RT-PCR reads, yields one record per CDR3 protein. The sample lists more than 850,000 distinct CDR3 sequences; around 17% were seen once. The sample taken for sequencing was blood, either unsorted or a sorted T cell fraction (not recorded which). The receptors derive from a human donor who was either an allogeneic HSCT recipient or a stem cell or donor lymphocyte infusion donor (not recorded which). It is not recorded whose cells these are; they may come from a transplant donor. Each CDR3 is given with its conserved first and last residue. Each record gives: J gene, D gene, V gene, clone size, CDR3 protein, CDR3 DNA. A D gene is named only where the DNA matches it firmly. Not all rows give a size; the values are once, few, many and, for expanded clones, a class.

TRBJ1-1	-	TRBV9	few	CASSDPGRSGTEAFF	TGTGCCAGCAGCGATCCAGGGAGGAGTGGCACTGAAGCTTTCTTT
TRBJ2-3	-	TRBV20-1	-	CSARSSTDTQYF	TGCAGTGCTAGATCCTCCACAGATACGCAGTATTTT
TRBJ1-2	-	TRBV7-6	few	CASSLLLPDYGYTF	TGTGCCAGCAGCTTACTCCTTCCGGACTATGGCTACACCTTC
TRBJ2-7	TRBD1	TRBV6-5	-	CASRRQGGEQYF	TGTGCCAGCAGGAGACAGGGTGGTGAGCAGTACTTC
TRBJ2-6	-	TRBV6-5	few	CATSYKASGANVLTF	TGTGCCACGAGTTACAAGGCGTCTGGGGCCAACGTCCTGACTTTC
TRBJ2-3	TRBD2	TRBV7-6	-	CASSFLREGTDTQYF	TGTGCCAGCAGCTTCTTGCGGGAGGGCACAGATACGCAGTATTTT
TRBJ1-1	-	TRBV12-3/TRBV12-4	-	CASSFGWDTEAFF	TGTGCCAGCAGTTTCGGTTGGGACACTGAAGCTTTCTTT
TRBJ2-7	-	TRBV6-5	many	CASSYYTTGPYEQYF	TGTGCCAGCAGTTACTACACAACAGGCCCCTACGAGCAGTACTTC
TRBJ2-1	TRBD2	TRBV9	few	CASSLTLAGGGNEQFF	TGTGCCAGCAGCCTTACCCTAGCGGGGGGGGGCAATGAGCAGTTCTTC
TRBJ2-5	-	TRBV5-1	few	CASSGEQTQYF	TGCGCCAGCAGCGGTGAACAGACCCAGTACTTC
TRBJ1-1	-	TRBV28	-	CASNPGRGGNTEAFF	TGTGCCAGCAACCCCGGCCGGGGTGGGAACACTGAAGCTTTCTTT
TRBJ2-2	-	TRBV5-1	-	CASSQDTQNTGELFF	TGCGCCAGCAGCCAAGACACCCAGAACACCGGGGAGCTGTTTTTT
TRBJ2-3	-	TRBV7-3	-	CASSFLAGTDTQYF	TGTGCCAGCAGCTTCCTCGCGGGGACAGATACGCAGTATTTT
TRBJ1-5	-	TRBV30	few	CAYRTGLNQPQHF	TGTGCCTACCGGACGGGTCTCAATCAGCCCCAGCATTTT
TRBJ1-4	TRBD1	TRBV20-1	-	CSARNRGHEKLFF	TGCAGTGCTAGGAACAGGGGCCATGAAAAACTGTTTTTT
TRBJ2-1	TRBD1	TRBV5-5	-	CASTGQGPVQFF	TGTGCCAGCACAGGACAGGGGCCGGTGCAGTTCTTC
TRBJ2-7	TRBD2	TRBV10-3	-	CAISQLAEASYEQYF	TGTGCCATCAGTCAACTAGCGGAGGCCTCCTACGAGCAGTACTTC
TRBJ1-4	-	TRBV5-1	-	CASSFDRHEKLFF	TGCGCCAGCAGCTTCGACAGGCATGAAAAACTGTTTTTT
TRBJ2-2	-	TRBV19	-	CASSIIYPHNYTGELFF	TGTGCCAGTAGTATAATTTACCCCCACAACTACACCGGGGAGCTGTTTTTT
TRBJ1-1	TRBD1	TRBV15	few	CATSRDPTGVDEAFF	TGTGCCACCAGCAGAGACCCGACAGGGGTAGATGAAGCTTTCTTT
TRBJ1-1	-	TRBV12-3/TRBV12-4	few	CASKQGPRSNTEAFF	TGTGCCAGCAAGCAAGGGCCCAGATCCAACACTGAAGCTTTCTTT
TRBJ2-2	TRBD2	TRBV2	few	CASSEGTRGGELFF	TGTGCCAGCAGTGAAGGGACTAGGGGCGGGGAGCTGTTTTTT
TRBJ2-1	-	TRBV9	few	CASSASDGRNNEQFF	TGTGCCAGCAGCGCCTCGGACGGTCGGAACAATGAGCAGTTCTTC
TRBJ1-1	-	TRBV29-1	many	CSVAHLEAFF	TGCAGCGTTGCCCACCTTGAAGCTTTCTTT
TRBJ2-1	-	TRBV5-1	-	CASSINRVNEQFF	TGCGCCAGCAGCATAAACAGGGTCAATGAGCAGTTCTTC
TRBJ1-6	-	TRBV5-1	once	CASRVTGDSPLHF	TGCGCCAGCAGGGTGACAGGAGACTCACCCCTCCACTTT
TRBJ1-3	TRBD1	TRBV6-1	-	CASSPDRPPRVYF	TGTGCCAGCAGCCCGGACAGGCCACCCCGCGTCTATTTT
TRBJ2-3	TRBD2	TRBV5-1	few	CASSPRLAGGLTDTQYF	TGCGCCAGCAGCCCAAGACTAGCGGGAGGTCTCACAGATACGCAGTATTTT
TRBJ1-6	-	TRBV12-3/TRBV12-4	few	CASSEDHHGSPLHF	TGTGCCAGCAGTGAGGACCATCACGGGTCACCCCTCCACTTT
TRBJ2-1	-	TRBV11-2	few	CASSLVGGTDEQFF	TGTGCCAGCAGCTTAGTTGGCGGGACGGATGAGCAGTTCTTC
TRBJ1-1	-	TRBV5-1	few	CASSLAGDSTEAFF	TGCGCCAGCAGCTTGGCCGGGGATTCGACTGAAGCTTTCTTT
TRBJ2-1	-	TRBV4-1	few	CASSQEEGSYNEQFF	TGCGCCAGCAGCCAAGAGGAGGGATCCTACAATGAGCAGTTCTTC
TRBJ1-4	TRBD1	TRBV4-2	few	CASRQVSGTAYSTNEKLFF	TGTGCCAGCAGGCAGGTCTCCGGGACAGCTTATTCAACTAATGAAAAACTGTTTTTT
TRBJ2-2	TRBD1	TRBV29-1	few	CSVPGQMPQTGELFF	TGCAGCGTTCCGGGACAGATGCCCCAAACCGGGGAGCTGTTTTTT
TRBJ2-1	-	TRBV30	few	CAWTWGELSSYNEQFF	TGTGCCTGGACTTGGGGGGAATTGAGCTCCTACAATGAGCAGTTCTTC
TRBJ2-2	TRBD2	TRBV7-2	few	CASSLSGSITGELFF	TGTGCCAGCAGCTTAAGCGGGAGTATCACCGGGGAGCTGTTTTTT
TRBJ2-7	TRBD1	TRBV12-3/TRBV12-4	many	CASNNQSGTGSYEQYF	TGTGCCAGCAATAACCAATCCGGGACAGGGTCCTACGAGCAGTACTTC
TRBJ1-3	-	TRBV15	-	CATSRDKVSGNTIYF	TGTGCCACCAGCAGAGATAAGGTCTCTGGAAACACCATATATTTT
TRBJ2-3	TRBD1	TRBV7-3	few	CASRRGDRSTDTQYF	TGTGCCAGCAGGAGGGGGGACAGGAGCACAGATACGCAGTATTTT
TRBJ1-3	-	TRBV4-1	-	CASSLLNRRHSGNTIYF	TGCGCCAGCAGCCTCCTGAACCGACGGCACTCTGGAAACACCATATATTTT
TRBJ2-7	TRBD1	TRBV20-1	-	CSATLKGANEQYF	TGCAGTGCTACCCTAAAGGGGGCGAACGAGCAGTACTTC
TRBJ2-3	-	TRBV12-3/TRBV12-4	-	CASRRSGPGDTQYF	TGTGCCAGCAGACGAAGCGGGCCGGGGGATACGCAGTATTTT
TRBJ2-1	-	TRBV6-2/TRBV6-3	few	CASSYVTSNEQFF	TGTGCCAGCAGTTACGTGACTAGCAATGAGCAGTTCTTC
TRBJ2-3	-	TRBV4-1	-	CASSQEGRGLAFTDTQYF	TGCGCCAGCAGCCAAGAAGGGCGTGGACTGGCCTTCACAGATACGCAGTATTTT
TRBJ1-2	-	TRBV20-1	-	CSASLEGKYGYTF	TGCAGTGCTAGTTTAGAGGGGAAATATGGCTACACCTTC
TRBJ2-1	-	TRBV3-1	few	CASSQEYRRRGGYNEQFF	TGTGCCAGCAGCCAAGAGTATAGGCGGCGAGGCGGCTACAATGAGCAGTTCTTC
TRBJ2-5	TRBD2	TRBV24-1	few	CATSDFRRGDQETQYF	TGTGCCACCAGTGATTTTCGGCGGGGGGATCAAGAGACCCAGTACTTC
TRBJ1-1	-	TRBV2	few	CASSESGKNTEAFF	TGTGCCAGCAGTGAGTCCGGGAAGAACACTGAAGCTTTCTTT
TRBJ2-1	-	TRBV14	-	CASSQVRRDEQFF	TGTGCCAGCAGCCAAGTCCGCCGGGATGAGCAGTTCTTC
TRBJ2-7	TRBD2	TRBV19	-	CASSIERGAYEQYF	TGTGCCAGTAGTATCGAGCGGGGCGCCTACGAGCAGTACTTC
TRBJ2-1	TRBD2	TRBV5-4	few	CASSLEGAGGRNEQFF	TGTGCCAGCAGCTTGGAGGGAGCGGGGGGGCGCAATGAGCAGTTCTTC
TRBJ2-2	-	TRBV5-1	many	CASSSLTGELFF	TGCGCCAGCAGCTCCCTTACCGGGGAGCTGTTTTTT
TRBJ2-6	-	TRBV12-3/TRBV12-4	-	CASSILLWRAGANVLTF	TGTGCCAGCAGTATACTCCTCTGGAGGGCTGGGGCCAACGTCCTGACTTTC
TRBJ2-2	-	TRBV5-1	few	CASSLFANTGELFF	TGCGCCAGCAGCTTGTTTGCGAACACCGGGGAGCTGTTTTTT
TRBJ1-6	-	TRBV6-1	-	CAASNGRGSPLHF	TGTGCCGCCTCAAACGGCAGGGGCTCACCCCTCCACTTT
TRBJ1-4	TRBD1	TRBV27	-	CASSLSRDSNEKLFF	TGTGCCAGCTCACTTAGCCGGGACAGTAATGAAAAACTGTTTTTT
TRBJ2-1	TRBD1	TRBV5-1	many	CASSPGTGGSDEQFF	TGCGCCAGCAGCCCCGGGACAGGAGGTAGCGATGAGCAGTTCTTC
TRBJ2-5	-	TRBV12-3/TRBV12-4	many	CASSLLGTQYF	TGTGCCAGCAGTTTACTCGGGACCCAGTACTTC
TRBJ2-1	TRBD2	TRBV20-1	many	CSARGLAGDRNEQFF	TGCAGTGCTAGGGGACTAGCGGGAGACAGAAATGAGCAGTTCTTC
TRBJ2-1	TRBD2	TRBV24-1	-	CATRVAGSDEQFF	TGTGCCACCAGAGTAGCGGGGTCGGATGAGCAGTTCTTC